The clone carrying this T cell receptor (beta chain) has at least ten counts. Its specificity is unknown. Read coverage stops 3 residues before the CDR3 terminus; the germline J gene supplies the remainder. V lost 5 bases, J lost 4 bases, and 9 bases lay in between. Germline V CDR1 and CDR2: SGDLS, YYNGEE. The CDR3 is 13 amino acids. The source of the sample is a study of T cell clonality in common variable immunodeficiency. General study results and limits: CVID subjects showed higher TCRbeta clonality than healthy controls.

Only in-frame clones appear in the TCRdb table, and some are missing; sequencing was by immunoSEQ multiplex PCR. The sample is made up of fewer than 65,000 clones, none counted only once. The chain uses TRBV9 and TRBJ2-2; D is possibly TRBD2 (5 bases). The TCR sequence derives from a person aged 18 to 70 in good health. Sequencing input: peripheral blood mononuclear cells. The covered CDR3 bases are TGTGCCAGCAGAGAAAGCGGCACCGGGGAG. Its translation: CASRESGTGE. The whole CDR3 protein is CASRESGTGELFF.